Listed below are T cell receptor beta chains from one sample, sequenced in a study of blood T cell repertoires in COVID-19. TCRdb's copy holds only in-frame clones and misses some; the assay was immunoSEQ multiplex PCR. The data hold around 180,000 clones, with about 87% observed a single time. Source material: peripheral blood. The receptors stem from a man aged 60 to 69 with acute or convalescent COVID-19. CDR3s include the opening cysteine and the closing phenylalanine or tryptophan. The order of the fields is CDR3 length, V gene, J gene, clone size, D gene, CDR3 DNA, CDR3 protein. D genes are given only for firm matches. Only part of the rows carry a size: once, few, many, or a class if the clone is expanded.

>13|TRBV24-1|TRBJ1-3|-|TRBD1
TGTGCCACCAGTGGGGGACAGTTTGACACCATATATTTT
CATSGGQFDTIYF
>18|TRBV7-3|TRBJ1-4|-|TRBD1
TGTGCCAGCAGCTTAAACTGGGACAGGGGGCGCTTTTATGAAAAACTGTTTTTT
CASSLNWDRGRFYEKLFF
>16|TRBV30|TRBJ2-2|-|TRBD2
TGTGCCTGGAGCACAGGACTAGCGGGACGAACCGGGGAGCTGTTTTTT
CAWSTGLAGRTGELFF
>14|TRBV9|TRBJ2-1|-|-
TGTGCCAGCAGCGGGGTCCAGGGCGTTAATGAGCAGTTCTTC
CASSGVQGVNEQFF
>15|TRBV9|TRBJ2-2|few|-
TGTGCCAGCAGCCCAGGGACTTTAGACACCGGGGAGCTGTTTTTT
CASSPGTLDTGELFF
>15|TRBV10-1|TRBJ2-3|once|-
TGCGCCAGCAGTGATATGTATGACAGTGGAGATACGCAGTATTTT
CASSDMYDSGDTQYF
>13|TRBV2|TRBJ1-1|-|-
TGTGCCAGCAGGGACACGGGAGGGACTGAAGCTTTCTTT
CASRDTGGTEAFF
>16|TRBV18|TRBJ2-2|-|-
TGTGCCAGCTCACCTCCCCACAGAACGAACACCGGGGAGCTGTTTTTT
CASSPPHRTNTGELFF
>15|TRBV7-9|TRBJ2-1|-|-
TGTGCCAGCAGCTCCCTCCTTCGTGCGGAGGATGAGCAGTTCTTC
CASSSLLRAEDEQFF
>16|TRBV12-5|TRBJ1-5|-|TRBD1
TGTGCTAGTGGTTTGGTATGGCAGGGGGCTTGGCAGCCCCAGCATTTT
CASGLVWQGAWQPQHF
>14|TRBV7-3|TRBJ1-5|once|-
TGTGCCAGCAGCTTCCCCGAGGGTAATCAGCCCCAGCATTTT
CASSFPEGNQPQHF
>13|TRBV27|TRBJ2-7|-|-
TGTGCCAGCAGTTCATTTAGAAACTACGAGCAGTACTTC
CASSSFRNYEQYF
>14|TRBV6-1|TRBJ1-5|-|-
TGTGCCAGCAGTGAAGCGAGGGGGACTCAGCCCCAGCATTTT
CASSEARGTQPQHF
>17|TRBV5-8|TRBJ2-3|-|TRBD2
TGTGCCAGCAGCCCGGGACTAGCGGGAGGGTGGCAAGATACGCAGTATTTT
CASSPGLAGGWQDTQYF
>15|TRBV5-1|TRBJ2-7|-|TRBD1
TGCGCCAGCAGCTTGGGGACAGGGGGCACGTACGAGCAGTACTTC
CASSLGTGGTYEQYF
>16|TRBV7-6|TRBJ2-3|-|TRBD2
TGTGCCAGCAGCTCCGCGACTAGCGGGGACGCAGATACGCAGTATTTT
CASSSATSGDADTQYF
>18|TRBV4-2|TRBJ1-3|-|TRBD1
TGTGCCAGCAGCCTAAGAGGGGGACAGGGGTTCTCTGGAAACACCATATATTTT
CASSLRGGQGFSGNTIYF
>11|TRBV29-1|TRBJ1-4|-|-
TGCAGCGTTCTAGAACGGGACTTAATGTTTTTT
CSVLERDLMFF
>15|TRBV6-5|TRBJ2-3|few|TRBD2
TGTGCCAGCAGAGTAGCGGGAGCCCCGACAGATACGCAGTATTTT
CASRVAGAPTDTQYF
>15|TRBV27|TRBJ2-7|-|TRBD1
TGTGCCACCAGCAAACCGGGACAGGGGATATACGAGCAGTACTTC
CATSKPGQGIYEQYF
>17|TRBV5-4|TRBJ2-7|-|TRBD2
TGTGCCAGCAGCTTGGCTGGGCTAGCGGGAATCAGTTACGAGCAGTACTTC
CASSLAGLAGISYEQYF
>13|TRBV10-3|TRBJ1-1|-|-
TGTGCCACACAGGGTAAGGAAAACACTGAAGCTTTCTTT
CATQGKENTEAFF
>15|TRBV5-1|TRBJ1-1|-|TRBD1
TGCGCCAGCAGCTTGGGACAGGGAGGAGGAACTGAAGCTTTCTTT
CASSLGQGGGTEAFF
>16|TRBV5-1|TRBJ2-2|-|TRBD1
TGCGCCAGCAGCTCAAGGACAGGGCCAAACACCGGGGAGCTGTTTTTT
CASSSRTGPNTGELFF